A selection of T cell receptor beta chains follows, all from one sample in a study of T cell responses to AZD1222 COVID-19 vaccine. Profiling relied on immunoSEQ multiplex PCR, and the TCRdb table lists in-frame clones only, not all of them. Here the sample spans more than 110,000 clones, nearly 95% being singletons. This specimen was peripheral blood, taken 28 days after the second AZD1222 dose. Receptors originate from an adult who received the AZD1222 COVID-19 vaccine. Each CDR3 is given with its conserved first and last residue. A D gene is named only where the DNA matches it firmly. Clone size is not always given. Where it is, it says once, few, many or a class for expanded clones.

size | D | J | V | CDR3 | DNA
- | - | TRBJ2-7 | TRBV7-8 | CASSSSLASEQYF | TGTGCCAGCAGCTCCTCGCTAGCTAGTGAGCAGTACTTC
- | TRBD1 | TRBJ1-6 | TRBV27 | CASTDRVSLDYNSPLHF | TGTGCCAGCACCGACAGGGTGTCCCTCGATTATAATTCACCCCTCCACTTT
- | - | TRBJ1-2 | TRBV15 | CATSRGRQDYGYTF | TGTGCCACCAGCAGAGGGCGGCAGGACTATGGCTACACCTTC
- | TRBD2 | TRBJ2-5 | TRBV7-9 | CASSLDGRALETQYF | TGTGCCAGCAGCTTAGACGGGAGGGCCTTGGAGACCCAGTACTTC
- | - | TRBJ2-5 | TRBV27 | CASSRIAAQETQYF | TGTGCCAGCAGTAGAATAGCGGCCCAAGAGACCCAGTACTTC
- | - | TRBJ2-1 | TRBV7-7 | CASSTGQTSYNEQFF | TGTGCTAGCAGCACCGGACAGACCTCCTACAATGAGCAGTTCTTC
- | TRBD1 | TRBJ2-1 | TRBV10-3 | CAISLDRVNEQFF | TGTGCCATCAGTCTGGACAGGGTAAATGAGCAGTTCTTC
- | - | TRBJ1-5 | TRBV4-3 | CASSQVAGSNQPQHF | TGCGCCAGCAGCCAAGTGGCAGGGAGCAATCAGCCCCAGCATTTT
- | - | TRBJ2-7 | TRBV5-8 | CASSPPGRLYEQYF | TGTGCCAGCAGCCCACCAGGACGGCTCTACGAGCAGTACTTC
- | - | TRBJ2-2 | TRBV6-2/TRBV6-3 | CASSTGTGGELFF | TGTGCCAGCAGTACCGGGACCGGCGGGGAGCTGTTTTTT
- | - | TRBJ2-7 | TRBV19 | CASSKAELYEQYF | TGTGCCAGTAGTAAGGCGGAGTTATACGAGCAGTACTTC
- | - | TRBJ1-4 | TRBV2 | CASTRGGGATNEKLFF | TGTGCCAGCACTCGAGGGGGAGGTGCAACTAATGAAAAACTGTTTTTT
- | - | TRBJ2-3 | TRBV21-1 | CASRKPKDTDTQYF | TGTGCCAGCAGAAAGCCCAAAGACACAGATACGCAGTATTTT
- | - | TRBJ2-3 | TRBV5-1 | CASSFGQSTDTQYF | TGCGCCAGCAGCTTTGGACAGAGCACAGATACGCAGTATTTT
- | - | TRBJ1-2 | TRBV30 | CAWNRGRMGYTF | TGTGCCTGGAATAGGGGCCGTATGGGCTACACCTTC
- | - | TRBJ2-7 | TRBV7-2 | CASSPYHSYEQYF | TGTGCCAGCAGCCCGTACCACTCCTACGAGCAGTACTTC
once | - | TRBJ1-5 | TRBV5-6 | CASSFSNQPQHF | TGTGCCAGCAGCTTTAGCAATCAGCCCCAGCATTTT
- | TRBD1 | TRBJ2-5 | TRBV10-3 | CAISETGQAETQYF | TGTGCCATCAGTGAGACCGGACAGGCGGAGACCCAGTACTTC
- | - | TRBJ1-1 | TRBV4-1 | CASSPPGPRTEAFF | TGCGCCAGCAGCCCCCCGGGCCCCAGGACTGAAGCTTTCTTT
- | TRBD1 | TRBJ1-1 | TRBV19 | CATMGQIEAFF | TGTGCCACTATGGGACAGATTGAAGCTTTCTTT
- | TRBD1 | TRBJ1-2 | TRBV14 | CASSLQGARIYGYTF | TGTGCCAGCAGCTTACAGGGGGCGCGTATCTATGGCTACACCTTC
- | TRBD1 | TRBJ1-2 | TRBV30 | CAWPGQGGPLYGYTF | TGTGCCTGGCCAGGACAGGGTGGTCCCCTCTATGGCTACACCTTC
- | TRBD2 | TRBJ2-1 | TRBV19 | CASSMGRLASYNEQFF | TGTGCCAGTAGTATGGGAAGACTAGCTTCCTACAATGAGCAGTTCTTC
- | - | TRBJ1-6 | TRBV6-5 | CASSYQRGASNSPLHF | TGTGCCAGCAGTTACCAGAGGGGGGCAAGTAATTCACCCCTCCACTTT
- | TRBD2 | TRBJ2-2 | TRBV19 | CASSIGGRTNTGELFF | TGTGCCAGTAGTATCGGCGGGAGGACGAACACCGGGGAGCTGTTTTTT
- | - | TRBJ2-1 | TRBV30 | CAWMEGTGKYNEQFF | TGTGCCTGGATGGAAGGCACTGGTAAATACAATGAGCAGTTCTTC
- | - | TRBJ2-3 | TRBV7-9 | CASSLRLWRGADTQYF | TGTGCCAGCAGCTTACGTTTATGGAGGGGCGCAGATACGCAGTATTTT
- | TRBD1 | TRBJ2-7 | TRBV15 | CATSRAGTGTAEQYF | TGTGCCACCAGCAGAGCTGGGACAGGGACGGCCGAGCAGTACTTC
- | - | TRBJ2-1 | TRBV5-6 | CASSLDWRTPGNEQFF | TGTGCCAGCAGCTTGGATTGGCGGACCCCTGGCAATGAGCAGTTCTTC
- | - | TRBJ2-1 | TRBV7-2 | CASSLVWGSVSNEQFF | TGTGCCAGCAGCTTAGTGTGGGGATCGGTTTCTAATGAGCAGTTCTTC
once | - | TRBJ1-2 | TRBV12-5 | CASGLANYGYTF | TGTGCTAGTGGTTTGGCTAACTATGGCTACACCTTC
- | - | TRBJ2-7 | TRBV14 | CASSQQRGYEQYF | TGTGCCAGCAGCCAACAAAGGGGCTACGAGCAGTACTTC
once | TRBD1 | TRBJ1-1 | TRBV28 | CASSSLRTGGDEAFF | TGTGCCAGCAGTTCCCTCCGGACAGGGGGCGATGAAGCTTTCTTT
- | - | TRBJ1-5 | TRBV20-1 | CSASGRTSNQPQHF | TGCAGTGCTAGTGGCAGGACTAGCAATCAGCCCCAGCATTTT
- | - | TRBJ1-1 | TRBV15 | CATSRDPGISTEAFF | TGTGCCACCAGCAGAGATCCGGGGATATCCACTGAAGCTTTCTTT
- | - | TRBJ2-1 | TRBV14 | CASSQLTGYNEQFF | TGTGCCAGCAGCCAGTTGACAGGCTACAATGAGCAGTTCTTC
- | - | TRBJ2-2 | TRBV3-1/TRBV3-2 | CASSRDTGELFF | TGTGCCAGCAGCCGAGACACCGGGGAGCTGTTTTTT
once | TRBD1 | TRBJ1-6 | TRBV14 | CASSPDRVHSPLHF | TGTGCCAGCAGCCCAGACAGGGTCCATTCACCCCTCCACTTT
- | - | TRBJ2-5 | TRBV3-1/TRBV3-2 | CASSHPEETQYF | TGTGCCAGCAGCCATCCAGAAGAGACCCAGTACTTC
- | - | TRBJ2-4 | TRBV7-9 | CASSLLAGIAKNIQYF | TGTGCCAGCAGCTTACTGGCGGGAATTGCCAAAAACATTCAGTACTTC
- | - | TRBJ1-2 | TRBV19 | CASSNGAGGGYTF | TGTGCCAGTAGTAACGGAGCTGGGGGCGGCTACACCTTC
- | TRBD1 | TRBJ1-6 | TRBV27 | CASSFRRDRVNSPLHF | TGTGCCAGCAGTTTTAGGCGGGACAGGGTTAATTCACCCCTCCACTTT
- | TRBD1 | TRBJ1-1 | TRBV18 | CASSPLGTGFITEAFF | TGTGCCAGCTCACCACTTGGGACAGGGTTCATCACTGAAGCTTTCTTT
- | TRBD1 | TRBJ1-1 | TRBV5-1 | CASRLGQVNTEAFF | TGCGCCAGCAGACTCGGACAGGTGAACACTGAAGCTTTCTTT
- | TRBD2 | TRBJ2-3 | TRBV24-1 | CATSDYGLAGLSEEDTQYF | TGTGCCACCAGTGACTACGGACTAGCGGGATTAAGCGAGGAAGATACGCAGTATTTT
once | TRBD1 | TRBJ1-1 | TRBV5-5 | CASSYLPGQFTEAFF | TGTGCCAGCAGCTACCTCCCGGGACAGTTCACTGAAGCTTTCTTT
few | - | TRBJ2-7 | TRBV7-9 | CASSLALEQYF | TGTGCCAGCAGCCTAGCCCTCGAGCAGTACTTC
- | TRBD2 | TRBJ2-5 | TRBV15 | CATGLAGGPGTQYF | TGTGCCACCGGGTTAGCGGGAGGGCCGGGGACCCAGTACTTC
- | TRBD1 | TRBJ1-3 | TRBV7-2 | CASSLVPWDSGNTIYF | TGTGCCAGCAGCTTAGTCCCTTGGGACAGCGGAAACACCATATATTTT
few | - | TRBJ1-1 | TRBV12-5 | CASGLGAEAFF | TGTGCTAGTGGTTTAGGCGCTGAAGCTTTCTTT
- | TRBD1 | TRBJ1-2 | TRBV27 | CASSLSEIRGQGGGYTF | TGTGCCAGCAGTTTATCGGAGATACGGGGACAGGGGGGTGGCTACACCTTC
- | - | TRBJ2-1 | TRBV7-2 | CASSRRDFDNEQFF | TGTGCCAGCAGCCGCCGGGATTTTGACAATGAGCAGTTCTTC
- | TRBD2 | TRBJ2-1 | TRBV27 | CASSLRLAPEQFF | TGTGCCAGCAGTCTGAGACTAGCGCCGGAGCAGTTCTTC
- | - | TRBJ1-6 | TRBV7-8 | CASSSQGGNSPLHF | TGTGCCAGCAGCTCTCAGGGAGGTAATTCACCCCTCCACTTT
- | TRBD1 | TRBJ1-1 | TRBV18 | CASSQGQKNTEAFF | TGTGCCAGCTCACAGGGACAGAAGAACACTGAAGCTTTCTTT
- | TRBD1 | TRBJ1-2 | TRBV6-6 | CASSYTGTGYGYTF | TGTGCCAGCAGTTACACCGGGACAGGGTACGGCTACACCTTC
once | - | TRBJ1-1 | TRBV2 | CASIRGGRSEAFF | TGTGCCAGCATTCGAGGGGGAAGGTCTGAAGCTTTCTTT
- | - | TRBJ1-2 | TRBV27 | CASSRNSGARNYGYTF | TGTGCCAGCAGCCGAAATAGTGGGGCCCGTAACTATGGCTACACCTTC
- | - | TRBJ2-5 | TRBV7-2 | CASSEGRETQYF | TGTGCCAGCAGCGAGGGGAGAGAGACCCAGTACTTC
- | - | TRBJ1-2 | TRBV11-2 | CASSLGPRDPPYGYTF | TGTGCCAGCAGCTTAGGCCCCCGGGACCCCCCGTATGGCTACACCTTC